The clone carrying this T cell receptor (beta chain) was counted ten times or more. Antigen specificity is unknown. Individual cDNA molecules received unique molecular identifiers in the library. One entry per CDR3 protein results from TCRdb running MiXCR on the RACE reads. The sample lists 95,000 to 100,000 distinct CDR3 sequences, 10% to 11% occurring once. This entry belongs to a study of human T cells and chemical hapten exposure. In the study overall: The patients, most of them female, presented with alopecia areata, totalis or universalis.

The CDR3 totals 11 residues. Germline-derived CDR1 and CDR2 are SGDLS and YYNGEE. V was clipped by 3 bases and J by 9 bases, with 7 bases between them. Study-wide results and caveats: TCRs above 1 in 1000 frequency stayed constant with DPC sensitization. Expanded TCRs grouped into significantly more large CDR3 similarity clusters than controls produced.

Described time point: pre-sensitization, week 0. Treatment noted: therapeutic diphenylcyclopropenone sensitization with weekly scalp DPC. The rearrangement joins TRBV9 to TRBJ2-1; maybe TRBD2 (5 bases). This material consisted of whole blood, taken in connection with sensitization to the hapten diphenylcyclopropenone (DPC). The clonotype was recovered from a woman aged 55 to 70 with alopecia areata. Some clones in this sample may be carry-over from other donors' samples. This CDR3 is CASSALAEQFF. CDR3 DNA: TGTGCCAGCAGCGCCCTAGCTGAGCAGTTCTTC.